What follows is one T cell receptor (beta chain) and its context. The antigen is unknown. Being one base from a much bigger clone, this may be a read error. TCRdb re-derived calls from the RACE reads in MiXCR, one entry per CDR3 protein. The table includes about 380,000 distinct CDR3 sequences, around 6% detected once. In germline, CDR1 is MNHNY, CDR2 SVGAGI (reference sequence). Trimming removed 4 bases from V and 0 bases from J, with 10 bases in between. The CDR3 is made up of 15 amino acids. Noted time point: patch test 2, 6 weeks after DPC sensitization. The treatment was: therapeutic diphenylcyclopropenone sensitization with weekly scalp DPC. The sample belongs to a study of human T cells and chemical hapten exposure. Whole-study context: For the roughly 26-week duration of the study, patients were given weekly doses of diphenylcyclopropenone on the scalp.

Study-level results: All donors were alopecia patients, so their immunity may differ from that of healthy people. PT1 expanded TCR counts and patch test score were linked, and their correlation was positive.

Sequencing used whole blood, obtained in connection with sensitization to the hapten diphenylcyclopropenone (DPC). The TCR sequence derives from a woman aged 18 to 35 with alopecia areata. Some clones in this sample may be carry-over from other donors' samples. V gene TRBV6-6 combines with J gene TRBJ1-5; D is unresolved. CDR3 coding DNA: TGTGCCAGCAGTTCCCCGGGCGGTAGCAATCAGCCCCAGCATTTT. It encodes CASSSPGGSNQPQHF.